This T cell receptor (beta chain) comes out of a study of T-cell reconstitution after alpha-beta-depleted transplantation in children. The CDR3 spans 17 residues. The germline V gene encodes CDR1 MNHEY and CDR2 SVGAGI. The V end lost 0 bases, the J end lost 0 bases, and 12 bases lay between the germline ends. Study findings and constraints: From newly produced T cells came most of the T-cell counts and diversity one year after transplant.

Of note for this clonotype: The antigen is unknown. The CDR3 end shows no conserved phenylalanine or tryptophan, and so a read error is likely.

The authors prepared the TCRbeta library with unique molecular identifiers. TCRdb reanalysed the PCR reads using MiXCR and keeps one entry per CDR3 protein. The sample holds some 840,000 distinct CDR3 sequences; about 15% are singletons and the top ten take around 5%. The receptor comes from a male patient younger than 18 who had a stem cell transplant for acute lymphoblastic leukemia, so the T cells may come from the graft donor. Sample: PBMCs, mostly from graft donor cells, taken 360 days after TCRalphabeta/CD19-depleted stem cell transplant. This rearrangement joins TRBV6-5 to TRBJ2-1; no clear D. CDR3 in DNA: TGTGCCAGCAGTTACTCTCTAGAGTCGAGCTCCTACAATGAGCAGTTCTAC. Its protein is CASSYSLESSSYNEQFY.